The 16 T cell receptor beta chains listed next were all sequenced from one sample in a study of shared clonotypes between healthy human individuals. Cells designated naive CD8 were CD45RO-negative and were positively selected for CCR7, with terminally differentiated effector memory CD45RA+ cells excluded. Clones were sequenced by immunoSEQ multiplex PCR, and TCRdb holds only the in-frame ones, with some missing. The sample lists about 1,900,000 clones; about 94% were seen once. Sequenced input: naive CD8+ T cells sorted from blood. The receptors shown here come from a man aged 18 to 35 in good health.

The gene calls are TRBV11-3 and TRBJ2-7; 7 bases fit TRBD1. Germline V CDR1 and CDR2: SGHNT, YENEEA. The CDR3 runs to 12 residues. V lost 2 bases, J lost 6 bases, and 1 base stayed unmatched. The CDR3: CASSLSGGEQYF. The CDR3 DNA is TGTGCCAGCAGCTTATCAGGGGGCGAGCAGTACTTC. The full variable domain, in which reference TRBV11-3 and TRBJ2-7 provide the parts outside the CDR3, is EAGVVQSPRYKIIEKKQPVAFWCNPISGHNTLYWYLQNLGQGPELLIRYENEEAVDDSQLPKDRFSAERLKGVDSTLKIQPAELGDSAVYLCASSLSGGEQYFGPGTRLTVT.

For this clone: The sample carries other DNA sequences with the same CDR3. The rearrangement joins TRBV5-6 to TRBJ2-7, with a weak D call TRBD2 (6 bases). CDR1 is SGHDT, CDR2 YYEEEE, per germline. The CDR3 covers 14 residues. V lost 2 bases, J lost 2 bases, and 11 bases lay in between. This CDR3 reads CASSFGGGTYEQYF. CDR3 DNA sequence: TGTGCCAGCAGCTTTGGTGGGGGGACCTACGAGCAGTACTTC.

The chain links TRBV29-1 to TRBJ2-3; D unresolved. The CDR3 loop spans 14 amino acids. V was shortened by 0 bases and J by 3 bases, with 10 bases between the two germline ends. Germline V gives CDR1 SQVTM, CDR2 ANQGSEA. In DNA form, the CDR3 reads TGCAGCGTTGAAGAAGGGATAGAAACAGATACGCAGTATTTT. Translating gives CSVEEGIETDTQYF.

V and J are TRBV14 and TRBJ2-7; possibly TRBD1 for D (5 bases). The CDR3 has 14 residues. Trimming removed 2 bases from V and 1 base from J, with 9 bases in between. In germline, CDR1 is SGHDN, CDR2 FVKESK. The CDR3 DNA sequence: TGTGCCAGCAGCCAAACAGGCTCATCCTACGAGCAGTACTTC. It codes for CASSQTGSSYEQYF.

The rearrangement joins TRBV10-2 to TRBJ2-7; the D gene is possibly TRBD2 (5 bases). The length of the CDR3 is 13 residues. The germline V gene has CDR1 WSHSY and CDR2 SAAADI. Deletions cut 7 bases from V and 2 bases from J, with 12 bases between. As DNA, the CDR3 is TGCGCCAGCACCGGACCGGAGGCCTACGAGCAGTACTTC. It codes for CASTGPEAYEQYF.

The V and J genes are TRBV7-3 and TRBJ2-1, with TRBD2 as a possible D gene (6 bases). V gave up 6 bases and J gave up 6 bases, with 27 bases separating them. The CDR3 extends over 18 amino acids. Germline CDR1 reads SGHTA; CDR2 reads FQGTGA. This chain's CDR3 is CASRRLVRPFSMVNEQFF. As DNA, the CDR3 is TGTGCCAGCAGGCGACTAGTTCGCCCCTTTTCTATGGTCAATGAGCAGTTCTTC.

This clone showed up just a few times. Other DNA sequences of this sample code for an identical CDR3. The V call is TRBV5-1, the J call TRBJ1-5; no definite D call. Trimming took off 0 bases at V and 6 bases at J, with 4 bases between the two ends. Germline values: CDR1 SGHRS, CDR2 YFSETQ. The CDR3 length is 12 residues. The CDR3 loop reads CASSLEGQPQHF. CDR3 nucleotides: TGCGCCAGCAGCTTGGAGGGTCAGCCCCAGCATTTT.

J is TRBJ2-5 and V is TRBV7-9, with TRBD1 matching over 10 bases. J was trimmed by 5 bases and V by 5 bases; bases with no gene match: 11. Looked up from germline, CDR1 is SEHNR and CDR2 is FQNEAQ (reference sequence). There are 16 residues in the CDR3. The CDR3 sequence: CASSTGTGEVRETQYF. The CDR3 DNA sequence: TGTGCCAGCAGCACCGGGACAGGGGAGGTTCGGGAGACCCAGTACTTC.

The CDR3 loop is CASSSQGELAVDTQYF. The CDR3 coding sequence is TGTGCCAGCAGCTCCCAAGGGGAGCTAGCTGTAGATACGCAGTATTTT. J is TRBJ2-3 and V is TRBV9; D possibly matches TRBD1 or TRBD2 (5 bases each). The V end was cut by 4 bases, the J end by 5 bases, with 20 bases between. There are 16 residues in the CDR3. The germline gives CDR1 SGDLS, CDR2 YYNGEE.

V usage is TRBV28 and J usage is TRBJ1-1; TRBD1 might be the D (6 bases). The CDR3 covers 13 residues. V was pared by 6 bases and J by 5 bases, with 13 bases between. Germline assignment: CDR1 MDHEN and CDR2 SYDVKM. The CDR3 nucleotides read TGTGCCAGCAGACCAGGGGAAGGAACTGAAGCTTTCTTT. This codes for CASRPGEGTEAFF. Combining the CDR3 with reference TRBV28 and TRBJ1-1 gives the whole variable domain DVKVTQSSRYLVKRTGEKVFLECVQDMDHENMFWYRQDPGLGLRLIYFSYDVKMKEKGDIPEGYSVSREKKERFSLILESASTNQTSMYLCASRPGEGTEAFFGQGTRLTVV.

The chain recombines TRBV7-8 with TRBJ2-1, with TRBD1 matching over 7 bases. V shed 4 bases, J shed 8 bases, and the junction held 8 bases outside the gene matches. Germline CDR1 and CDR2: SGHVS and FQNEAQ. This CDR3 contains 14 residues. The CDR3: CASSSDRVADEQFF. The CDR3 DNA reads TGTGCCAGCAGCTCCGACAGGGTTGCCGATGAGCAGTTCTTC.

This clone has only a few counts. The chain recombines TRBV4-1 with TRBJ1-1, with D tentatively TRBD1 (5 bases). Between the trimmed V and J ends, which lost 1 base and 3 bases, there was a span of 9 bases. Looked up from germline, CDR1 is MGHRA and CDR2 is YSYEKL. The CDR3 has 14 amino acids. As DNA, the CDR3 is TGCGCCAGCAGCCAAGTGGGGGAAGACACTGAAGCTTTCTTT. Its protein is CASSQVGEDTEAFF.

Notes on this clone: Other nucleotide sequences from this sample produce the same CDR3. The chain couples TRBV6-1 to TRBJ1-1; perhaps TRBD1 as D (6 bases). The length of the CDR3 is 13 residues. Between the trimmed V and J ends, which lost 3 bases and 5 bases, there was a span of 10 bases. In germline, CDR1 is MNHNS, CDR2 SASEGT. This chain's CDR3 is CASSEGAGTEAFF. Written as DNA, the CDR3 is TGTGCCAGCAGTGAGGGGGCAGGGACTGAAGCTTTCTTT.

The gene calls are TRBV7-9 and TRBJ2-3, with TRBD1 matching 11 bases. The CDR3 consists of 17 residues. V dropped 3 bases and J dropped 2; count of bases not matched to a gene: 7. The V gene's germline CDR1 is SEHNR and CDR2 FQNEAQ (reference sequence). The CDR3 nucleotides are TGTGCCAGCAGCTTGGCCGGGACAGGGGGTCCCACAGATACGCAGTATTTT. Encoded protein: CASSLAGTGGPTDTQYF.

V is TRBV28 and J is TRBJ1-2; 7 nucleotides align to TRBD1. This CDR3 spans 15 amino acids. CDR1 and CDR2 (germline): MDHEN, SYDVKM. V lost 6 bases to trimming and J lost 6 bases; unmatched junction nucleotides: 13. The CDR3 DNA reads TGTGCCAGCAGCTCAACATCGACAGGGTTCGATGGCTACACCTTC. Its translation is CASSSTSTGFDGYTF.

This rearrangement joins TRBV4-1 to TRBJ1-1; no definite D call. CDR1 is MGHRA and CDR2 is YSYEKL in the germline V gene. V was shortened by 2 bases and J by 3 bases, with 16 bases between the two germline ends. The CDR3 extends over 16 amino acids. In nucleotides, the CDR3 is TGCGCCAGCAGCCAACCTGGGGATCACCGGGACACTGAAGCTTTCTTT. It codes for CASSQPGDHRDTEAFF.